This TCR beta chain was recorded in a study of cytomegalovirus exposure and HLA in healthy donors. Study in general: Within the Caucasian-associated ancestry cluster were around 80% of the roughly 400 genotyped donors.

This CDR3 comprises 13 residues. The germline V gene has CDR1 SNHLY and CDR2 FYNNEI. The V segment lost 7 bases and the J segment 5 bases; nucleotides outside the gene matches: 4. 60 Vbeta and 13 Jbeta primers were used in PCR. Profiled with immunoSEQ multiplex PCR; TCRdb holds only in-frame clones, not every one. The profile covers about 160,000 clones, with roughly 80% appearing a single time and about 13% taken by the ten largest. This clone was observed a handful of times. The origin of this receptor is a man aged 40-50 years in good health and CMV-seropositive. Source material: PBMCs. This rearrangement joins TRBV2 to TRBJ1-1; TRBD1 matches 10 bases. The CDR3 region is CASNDRGRTEAFF. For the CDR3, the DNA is TGTGCCAGCAACGACAGGGGGCGGACTGAAGCTTTCTTT.